The 2 T cell receptor beta chains below were found in one sample sequenced in a study of graft-versus-host responses after intestinal transplantation. For these receptors, no antigen is known. Method: immunoSEQ multiplex PCR; TCRdb's copy keeps in-frame clones and lacks some. The sample lists 84,000 or so clones, roughly 80% seen once, with about 0.8% in the top ten. Sequencing used unstimulated CD4+ T cells sorted from spleen or lymph node cells, obtained before intestinal transplant. Receptor source: a human donor who received an intestinal transplant.

The chain carries TRBV6-1 and TRBJ2-7; D perhaps matches TRBD2 (6 bases). From germline, CDR1 is MNHNS and CDR2 SASEGT. The CDR3 is 13 amino acids. V dropped 6 bases and J dropped 3 bases, with 12 bases sitting between them. CDR3 sequence: CASRPSAYYEQYF. The CDR3 nucleotides read TGTGCCAGCAGGCCTAGCGCCTACTACGAGCAGTACTTC.

V gene TRBV28 combines with J gene TRBJ2-1; D is ambiguous. Germline V gene lookup returns CDR1 MDHEN and CDR2 SYDVKM. This CDR3 has 14 residues. Trimming shortened V by 7 bases and J by 5 bases, and 15 bases separated the two germline ends. CDR3 bases: TGTGCCAGCAACTTGCTACCTCCTCACAATGAGCAGTTCTTC. This sequence encodes CASNLLPPHNEQFF.